This T cell receptor (beta chain) was documented in a study of T cells in localized non-small cell lung cancer. Note on this clone: Antigen: not known.

Germline assignment: CDR1 SGHTA and CDR2 FQGNSA. The CDR3 spans 15 residues. J was trimmed by 5 bases and V by 5 bases; bases with no gene match: 7. The study, taken as a whole, reports: Investigators sequenced only a single tumor region, leaving heterogeneity possible. Longer overall survival was linked to higher blood T cell density. There was higher T cell clonality in uninvolved adjacent lung than in tumor, and it was highest there.

Profiling relied on immunoSEQ multiplex PCR, and the TCRdb table lists in-frame clones only, not all of them. The repertoire holds 75,000 to 85,000 clones, with around 80% as singletons. This clonotype originated in a female donor older than 55 with stage I lung adenocarcinoma. The sample in question was peripheral blood, obtained before any cancer treatment. The rearrangement uses TRBV7-2 and TRBJ2-3, with TRBD1 matching 10 bases. The CDR3 coding sequence is TGTGCCAGCAGCCCTGGGACAGGGGCCAGAGATACGCAGTATTTT. Translating gives CASSPGTGARDTQYF.